This T cell receptor beta chain was identified during a study of T cell repertoires in cytomegalovirus infection. At the level of the study: Both a matching HLA type and CMV infection were indicated by public TCR beta signatures. Study-wide points: CMV-specific TCR beta clonotypes restricted by HLA-C were the ones dominating the ex vivo response. Cumulative public TCR beta family frequency identified CMV carriers with the relevant HLA.

Trimming cost V 3 bases and J 1 base, with 9 bases left between them. The CDR3 covers 14 residues. The germline V gene encodes CDR1 SGHAT and CDR2 FQNNGV. This clonotype was detected many times. Its target is not known. MiXCR, applied by TCRdb to the reads, yields one record per CDR3 protein. The sample includes hundreds of thousands of distinct CDR3 sequences, 35% to 45% of them seen just once. This receptor was identified in a human donor in good health (CMV status not recorded). Some clones in this sample may be carry-over from other donors' samples. The material sequenced was PBMCs. The V call is TRBV11-2, the J call TRBJ1-1; no clear D gene. The CDR3 nucleotides are TGTGCCAGCAGCTTCCTCGTGACGAACACTGAAGCTTTCTTT. It specifies CASSFLVTNTEAFF.